The source of this T cell receptor (beta chain) is a study of post-analysis software for immune sequencing data. Study background: Clinical courses comprised relapsing-remitting, secondary progressive and progressive-relapsing multiple sclerosis. Study-wide results and limits: F measure showed strong co-clustering of same-batch samples. Comparison with controls showed significantly lower normalized Chao1 diversity in multiple sclerosis patients.

Unique-molecular-identifier-tagged TCR beta cDNA libraries were used. MiXCR, run by TCRdb on the PCR reads, gives a single entry per CDR3 protein. The profile shows approximately 730,000 distinct CDR3 sequences, more than 45% of them singletons. This clonotype appeared many times. Its antigen remains unknown. The specimen sequenced was blood. The sequence came from a girl aged 5-17 years with multiple sclerosis.

The CDR3: CASSRDSNQPQHF. The CDR3 nucleotides read TGCGCCAGCAGCCGGGACAGCAATCAGCCCCAGCATTTT. This chain uses TRBV5-1 with TRBJ1-5; tentative D call: TRBD1 (5 bases). The V and J ends lost 4 bases and 1 base respectively, with 6 bases between them. The germline V gene has CDR1 SGHRS and CDR2 YFSETQ. The CDR3 is made up of 13 amino acids. The whole variable domain, filled in from reference TRBV5-1 and TRBJ1-5, reads KAGVTQTPRYLIKTRGQQVTLSCSPISGHRSVSWYQQTPGQGLQFLFEYFSETQRNKGNFPGRFSGRQFSNSRSEMNVSTLELGDSALYLCASSRDSNQPQHFGDGTRLSIL.